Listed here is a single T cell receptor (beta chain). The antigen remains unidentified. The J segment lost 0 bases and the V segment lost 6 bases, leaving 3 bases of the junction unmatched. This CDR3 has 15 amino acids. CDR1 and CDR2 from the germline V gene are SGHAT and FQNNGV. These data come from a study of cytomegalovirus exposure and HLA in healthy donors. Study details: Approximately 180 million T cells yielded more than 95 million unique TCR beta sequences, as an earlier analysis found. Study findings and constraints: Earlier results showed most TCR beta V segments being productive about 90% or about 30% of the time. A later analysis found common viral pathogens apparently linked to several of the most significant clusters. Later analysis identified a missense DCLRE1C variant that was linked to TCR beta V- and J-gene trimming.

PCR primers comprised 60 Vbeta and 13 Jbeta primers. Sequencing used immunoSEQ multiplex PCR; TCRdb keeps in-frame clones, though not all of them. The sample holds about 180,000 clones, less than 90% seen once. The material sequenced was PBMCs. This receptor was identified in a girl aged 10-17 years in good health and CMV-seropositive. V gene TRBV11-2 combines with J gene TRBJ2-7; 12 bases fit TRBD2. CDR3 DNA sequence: TGTGCCAGCAGAACTAGCGGGGGGAGCTCCTACGAGCAGTACTTC. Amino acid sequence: CASRTSGGSSYEQYF.